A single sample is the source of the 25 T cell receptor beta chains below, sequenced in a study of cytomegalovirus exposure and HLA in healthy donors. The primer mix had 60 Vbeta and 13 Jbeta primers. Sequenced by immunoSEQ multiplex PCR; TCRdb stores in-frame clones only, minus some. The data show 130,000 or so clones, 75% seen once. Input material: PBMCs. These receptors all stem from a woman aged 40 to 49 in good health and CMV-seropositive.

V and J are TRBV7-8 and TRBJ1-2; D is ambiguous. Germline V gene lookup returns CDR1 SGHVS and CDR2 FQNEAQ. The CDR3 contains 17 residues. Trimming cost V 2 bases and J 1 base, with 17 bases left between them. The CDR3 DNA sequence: TGTGCCAGCAGCTTAATACGGTCCCCGGACTATAACTATGGCTACACCTTC. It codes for CASSLIRSPDYNYGYTF.

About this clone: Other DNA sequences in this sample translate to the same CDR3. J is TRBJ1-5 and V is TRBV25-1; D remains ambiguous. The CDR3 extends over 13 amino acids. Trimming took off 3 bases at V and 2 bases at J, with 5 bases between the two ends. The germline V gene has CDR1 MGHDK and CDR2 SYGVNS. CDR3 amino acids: CASSESGNQPQHF. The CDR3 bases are TGTGCCAGCAGTGAGAGTGGCAATCAGCCCCAGCATTTT.

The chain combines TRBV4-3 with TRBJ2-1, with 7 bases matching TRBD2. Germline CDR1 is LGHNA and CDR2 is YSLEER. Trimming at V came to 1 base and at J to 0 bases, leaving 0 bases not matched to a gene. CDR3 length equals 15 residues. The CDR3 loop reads CASSQGTSSYNEQFF. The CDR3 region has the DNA TGCGCCAGCAGCCAAGGGACTAGCTCCTACAATGAGCAGTTCTTC.

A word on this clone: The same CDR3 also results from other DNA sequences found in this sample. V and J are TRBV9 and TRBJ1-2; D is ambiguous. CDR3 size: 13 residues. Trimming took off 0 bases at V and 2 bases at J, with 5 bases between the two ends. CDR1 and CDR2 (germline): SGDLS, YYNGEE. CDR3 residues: CASSVGENYGYTF. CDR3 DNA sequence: TGTGCCAGCAGCGTAGGCGAGAACTATGGCTACACCTTC.

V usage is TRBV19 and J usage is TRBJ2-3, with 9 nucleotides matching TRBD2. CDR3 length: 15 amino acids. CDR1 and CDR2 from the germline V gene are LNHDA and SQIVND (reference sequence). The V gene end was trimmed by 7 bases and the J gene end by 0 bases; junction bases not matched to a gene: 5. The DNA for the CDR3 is TGTGCCAGTACGGAGCGGGGGGAGAGCACAGATACGCAGTATTTT. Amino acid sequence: CASTERGESTDTQYF.

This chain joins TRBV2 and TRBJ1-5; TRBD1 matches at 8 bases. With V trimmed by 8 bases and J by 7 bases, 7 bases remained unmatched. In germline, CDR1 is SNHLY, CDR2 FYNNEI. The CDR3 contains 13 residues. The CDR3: CASGDRLGQPQHF. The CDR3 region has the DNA TGTGCCAGCGGGGACAGGTTAGGACAGCCCCAGCATTTT.

This CDR3 reads CASSTLAGVVDTQYF. The CDR3 nucleotides read TGCGCCAGCAGCACACTAGCGGGGGTAGTGGATACGCAGTATTTT. The V call is TRBV5-1, the J call TRBJ2-3; TRBD2 matches at 11 bases. V dropped 4 bases and J dropped 6; count of bases not matched to a gene: 7. CDR1 SGHRS and CDR2 YFSETQ come from the germline V gene. The length of the CDR3 is 15 residues.

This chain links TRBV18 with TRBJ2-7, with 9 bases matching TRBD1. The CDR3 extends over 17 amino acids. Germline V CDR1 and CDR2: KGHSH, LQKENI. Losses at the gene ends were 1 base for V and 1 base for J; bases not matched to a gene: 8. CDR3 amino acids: CASSPRTPGQGSYEQYF. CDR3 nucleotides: TGTGCCAGCTCACCACGGACACCGGGACAGGGTTCCTACGAGCAGTACTTC.

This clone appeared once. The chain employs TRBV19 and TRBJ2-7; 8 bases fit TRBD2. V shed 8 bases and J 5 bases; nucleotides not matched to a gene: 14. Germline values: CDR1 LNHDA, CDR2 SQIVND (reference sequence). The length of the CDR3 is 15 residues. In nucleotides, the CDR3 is TGTGCCAGTCGTGAGTGGGGCGGGAGGCGGGACGAGCAGTACTTC. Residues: CASREWGGRRDEQYF.

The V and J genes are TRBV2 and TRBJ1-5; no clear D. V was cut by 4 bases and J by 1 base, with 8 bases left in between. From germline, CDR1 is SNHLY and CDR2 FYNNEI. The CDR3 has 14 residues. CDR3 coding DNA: TGTGCCAGCAGTGGTCAGTCCAGCAATCAGCCCCAGCATTTT. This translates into CASSGQSSNQPQHF.

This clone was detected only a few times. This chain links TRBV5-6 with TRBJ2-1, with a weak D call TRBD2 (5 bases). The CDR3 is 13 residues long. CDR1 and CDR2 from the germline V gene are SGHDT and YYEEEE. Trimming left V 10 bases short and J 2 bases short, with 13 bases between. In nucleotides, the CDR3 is TGTGCCGGATGGGGAGAAACCTACAATGAGCAGTTCTTC. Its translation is CAGWGETYNEQFF.

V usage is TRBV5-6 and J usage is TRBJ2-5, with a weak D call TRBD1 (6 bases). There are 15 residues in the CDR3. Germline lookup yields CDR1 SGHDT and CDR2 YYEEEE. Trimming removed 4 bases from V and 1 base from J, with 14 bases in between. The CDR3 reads CASSADRNIQETQYF. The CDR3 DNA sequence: TGTGCCAGCAGCGCCGACAGGAACATCCAAGAGACCCAGTACTTC.

CDR3 coding DNA: TGCAGCGCCCGTCCCCCCCCAGACCAAGAGACCCAGTACTTC. Protein product: CSARPPPDQETQYF. V usage is TRBV29-1 and J usage is TRBJ2-5; D gene unclear. The ends were cut back, 7 bases at V and 0 bases at J, with 15 bases in the middle. This CDR3 spans 14 amino acids. The germline CDR1 and CDR2 sequences are SQVTM and ANQGSEA.

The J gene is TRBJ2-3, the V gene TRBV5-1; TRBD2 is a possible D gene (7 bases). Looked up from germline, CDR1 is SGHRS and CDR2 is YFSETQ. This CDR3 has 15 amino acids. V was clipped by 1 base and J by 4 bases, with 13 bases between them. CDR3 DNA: TGCGCCAGCAGCTTGATTCCGGGGGGCGCAGATACGCAGTATTTT. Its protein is CASSLIPGGADTQYF.

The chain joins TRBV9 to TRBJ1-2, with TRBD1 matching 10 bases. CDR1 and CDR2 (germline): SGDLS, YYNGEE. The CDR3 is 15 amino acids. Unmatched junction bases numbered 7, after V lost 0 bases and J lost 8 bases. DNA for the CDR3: TGTGCCAGCAGCGTAGAGCCCGGGACAGGGGAAGGCTACACCTTC. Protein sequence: CASSVEPGTGEGYTF. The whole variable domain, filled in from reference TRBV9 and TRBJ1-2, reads DSGVTQTPKHLITATGQRVTLRCSPRSGDLSVYWYQQSLDQGLQFLIQYYNGEERAKGNILERFSAQQFPDLHSELNLSSLELGDSALYFCASSVEPGTGEGYTFGSGTRLTVV.

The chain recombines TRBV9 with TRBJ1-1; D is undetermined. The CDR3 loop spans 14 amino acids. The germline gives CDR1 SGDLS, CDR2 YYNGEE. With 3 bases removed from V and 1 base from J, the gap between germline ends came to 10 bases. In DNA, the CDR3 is TGTGCCAGCAGCGACATAACGGGGAACACTGAAGCTTTCTTT. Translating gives CASSDITGNTEAFF.

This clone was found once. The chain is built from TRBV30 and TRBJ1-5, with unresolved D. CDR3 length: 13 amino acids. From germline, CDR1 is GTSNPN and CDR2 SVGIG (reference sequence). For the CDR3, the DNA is TGTGCGGCGGAGGAGGCTGGCAATCAGCCCCAGCATTTT. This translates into CAAEEAGNQPQHF.

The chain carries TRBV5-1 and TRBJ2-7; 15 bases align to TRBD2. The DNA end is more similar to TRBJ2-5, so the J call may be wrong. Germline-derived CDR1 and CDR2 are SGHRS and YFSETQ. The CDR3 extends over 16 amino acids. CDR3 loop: CASSHGTSGGQETQYF. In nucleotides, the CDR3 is TGCGCCAGCAGCCACGGGACTAGCGGGGGGCAAGAGACCCAGTACTTC.

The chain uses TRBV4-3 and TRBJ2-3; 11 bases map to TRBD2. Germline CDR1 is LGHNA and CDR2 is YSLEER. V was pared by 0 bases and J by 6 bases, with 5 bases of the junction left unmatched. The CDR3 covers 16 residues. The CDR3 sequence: CASSQDSASGRDTQYF. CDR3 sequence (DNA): TGCGCCAGCAGCCAAGATTCGGCTAGCGGGAGGGATACGCAGTATTTT.

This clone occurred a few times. The CDR3, as DNA: TGTGCCAGCAGATCTCCCGGGACAGGTAACAATGAGCAGTTCTTC. Translated: CASRSPGTGNNEQFF. V is TRBV6-5 and J is TRBJ2-1; 8 positions agree with TRBD1. The germline gives CDR1 MNHEY, CDR2 SVGAGI. The CDR3 is 15 amino acids. Trimming removed 6 bases from V and 5 bases from J; junction bases left unmatched: 9.

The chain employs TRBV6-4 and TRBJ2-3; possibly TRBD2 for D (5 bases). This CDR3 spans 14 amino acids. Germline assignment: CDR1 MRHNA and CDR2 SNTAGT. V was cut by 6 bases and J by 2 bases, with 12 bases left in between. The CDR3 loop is CASSSGSFTDTQYF. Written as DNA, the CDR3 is TGTGCCAGCAGCTCGGGGAGCTTCACAGATACGCAGTATTTT.

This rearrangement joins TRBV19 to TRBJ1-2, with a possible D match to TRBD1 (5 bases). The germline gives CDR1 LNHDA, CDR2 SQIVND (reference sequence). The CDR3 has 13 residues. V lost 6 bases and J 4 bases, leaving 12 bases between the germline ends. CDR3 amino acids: CASSWGDRYGYTF. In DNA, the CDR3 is TGTGCCAGTAGCTGGGGGGACCGCTATGGCTACACCTTC.

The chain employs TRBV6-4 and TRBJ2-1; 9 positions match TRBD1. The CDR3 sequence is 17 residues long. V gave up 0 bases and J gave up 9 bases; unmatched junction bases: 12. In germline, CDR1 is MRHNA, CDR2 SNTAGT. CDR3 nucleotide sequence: TGTGCCAGCAGTGACTCGACAGGGGGGGCCCCCTTTGGTGAGCAGTTCTTC. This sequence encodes CASSDSTGGAPFGEQFF.

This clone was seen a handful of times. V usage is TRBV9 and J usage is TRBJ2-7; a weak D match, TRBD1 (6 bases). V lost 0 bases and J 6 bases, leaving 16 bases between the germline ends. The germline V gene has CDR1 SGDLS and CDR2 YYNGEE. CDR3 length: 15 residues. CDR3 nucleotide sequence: TGTGCCAGCAGCGTAGAGGGGGTCGCCGGCGGCGAGCAGTACTTC. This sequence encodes CASSVEGVAGGEQYF.

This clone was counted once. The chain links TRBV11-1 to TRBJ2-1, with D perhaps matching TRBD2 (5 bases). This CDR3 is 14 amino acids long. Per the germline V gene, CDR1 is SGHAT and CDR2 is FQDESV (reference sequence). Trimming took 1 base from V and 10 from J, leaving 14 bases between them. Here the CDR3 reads CASSLGGPGFEQFF. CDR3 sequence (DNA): TGTGCCAGCAGCTTAGGAGGGCCCGGGTTCGAGCAGTTCTTC. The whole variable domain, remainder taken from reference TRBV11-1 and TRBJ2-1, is EAEVAQSPRYKITEKSQAVAFWCDPISGHATLYWYRQILGQGPELLVQFQDESVVDDSQLPKDRFSAERLKGVDSTLKIQPAELGDSAMYLCASSLGGPGFEQFFGPGTRLTVL.